Below, one T cell receptor (beta chain) is given with its context. The J segment lost 2 bases and the V segment lost 0 bases, leaving 2 bases of the junction unmatched. This CDR3 spans 15 amino acids. CDR1 is SGDLS and CDR2 is YYNGEE in the germline V gene. The record originates from a study of blood T cell repertoires in COVID-19. TCRdb's copy holds only in-frame clones and misses some; the assay was immunoSEQ multiplex PCR. The table includes around 170,000 clones, around 90% detected once. Participant age was roughly 18 to 90 years, and participants resided in 25 or so US areas. V gene TRBV9 combines with J gene TRBJ2-7, with 10 bases that match TRBD2. This sequence originates from a young woman who had recovered from COVID-19. The sample comprised PBMCs or T cells enriched from blood (not recorded which). The CDR3 reads CASSVGTSGAYEQYF. CDR3 nucleotides: TGTGCCAGCAGCGTAGGGACTAGCGGTGCCTACGAGCAGTACTTC.